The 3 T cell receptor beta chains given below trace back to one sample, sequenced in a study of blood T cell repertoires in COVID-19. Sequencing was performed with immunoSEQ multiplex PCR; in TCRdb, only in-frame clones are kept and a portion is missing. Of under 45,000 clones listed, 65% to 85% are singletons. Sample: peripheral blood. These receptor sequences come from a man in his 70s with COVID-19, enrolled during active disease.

Here the CDR3 reads CASSQVRQENQPQHF. The CDR3 nucleotides read TGCGCCAGCAGCCAAGTCAGACAGGAGAATCAGCCCCAGCATTTT. The chain links TRBV4-1 to TRBJ1-5, with D maybe TRBD1 (6 bases). V lost 1 base and J 4 bases, leaving 11 bases between the germline ends. In germline, CDR1 is MGHRA, CDR2 YSYEKL. The CDR3 totals 15 residues.

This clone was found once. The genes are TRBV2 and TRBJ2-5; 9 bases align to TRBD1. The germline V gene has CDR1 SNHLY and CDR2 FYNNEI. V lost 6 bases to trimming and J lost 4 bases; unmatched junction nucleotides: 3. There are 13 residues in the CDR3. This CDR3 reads CASRGTGRETQYF. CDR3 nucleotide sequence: TGTGCCAGCAGGGGGACAGGGCGAGAGACCCAGTACTTC.

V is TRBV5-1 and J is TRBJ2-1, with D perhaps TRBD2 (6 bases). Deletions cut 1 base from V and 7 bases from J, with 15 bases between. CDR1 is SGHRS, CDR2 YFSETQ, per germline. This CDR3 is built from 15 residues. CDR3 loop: CASSLWAGSGNEQFF. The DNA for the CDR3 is TGCGCCAGCAGCTTGTGGGCGGGATCAGGGAATGAGCAGTTCTTC.